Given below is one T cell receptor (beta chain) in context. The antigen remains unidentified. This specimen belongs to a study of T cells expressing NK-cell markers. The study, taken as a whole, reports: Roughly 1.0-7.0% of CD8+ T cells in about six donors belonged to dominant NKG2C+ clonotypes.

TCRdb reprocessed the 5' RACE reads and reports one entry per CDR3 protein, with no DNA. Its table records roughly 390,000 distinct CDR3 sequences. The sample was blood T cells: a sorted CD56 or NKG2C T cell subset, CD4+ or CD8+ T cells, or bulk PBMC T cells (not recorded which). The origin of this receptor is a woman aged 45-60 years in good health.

CDR3 amino acids: CASSSKQFTMGKLFF. This chain uses TRBV7-9 with TRBJ1-4. The CDR3 sequence is 15 residues long. The germline V gene encodes CDR1 SEHNR and CDR2 FQNEAQ (reference sequence).